The rows below give T cell receptor beta chains drawn from one sample of a study of CD8 T cells in Susac syndrome. TCRdb reprocessed the immunoSEQ multiplex PCR reads via MiXCR and lists one record per CDR3 protein. The profile shows about 200,000 distinct CDR3 sequences, 92% of them singletons. The sample was CD8+ T cells from PBMCs. The receptors here all came from a human donor with multiple sclerosis. CDR3s include the opening cysteine and the closing phenylalanine or tryptophan. D genes are given only for firm matches. The size of a clone is reported for some rows only, either as once, few or many, or as a class for expanded clones.

j_gene | v_gene | abundance | d_gene | CDR3aa | CDR3nt
TRBJ1-4 | TRBV13 | - | - | CASSFFRDRQKLFF | TGTGCCAGCAGCTTCTTCCGTGATCGACAAAAACTGTTTTTT
TRBJ2-1 | TRBV15 | once | TRBD2 | CATSPWRGAYNEQFF | TGTGCCACCAGCCCCTGGCGGGGGGCTTACAATGAGCAGTTCTTC
TRBJ2-1 | TRBV24-1 | - | - | CATSDLTDNEQFF | TGTGCCACCAGTGATTTAACCGACAATGAGCAGTTCTTC
TRBJ1-1 | TRBV20-1 | - | - | CSARGGFEAFF | TGCAGTGCTCGGGGAGGGTTTGAAGCTTTCTTT
TRBJ2-1 | TRBV12-5 | - | - | CASALDGRSYNEQFF | TGTGCTAGTGCCTTGGACGGACGCTCCTACAATGAGCAGTTCTTC
TRBJ2-4 | TRBV15 | - | TRBD1 | CATSGGSGQVEGDIIQYF | TGTGCCACCAGCGGGGGCAGTGGACAGGTCGAGGGGGATATCATTCAGTACTTC
TRBJ2-2 | TRBV12-3/TRBV12-4 | - | - | CASSFGGFDTGELFF | TGTGCCAGCAGTTTTGGGGGGTTTGACACCGGGGAGCTGTTTTTT
TRBJ1-2 | TRBV29-1 | - | TRBD1 | CSAITDRGRGGYTF | TGCAGCGCTATCACAGACAGGGGGCGAGGGGGCTACACCTTC
TRBJ2-2 | TRBV6-8 | - | TRBD1 | CASTGTATAGELFF | TGTGCCAGCACCGGGACAGCGACGGCCGGGGAGCTGTTTTTT
TRBJ2-1 | TRBV6-1 | - | - | CASSEIGSGSYNEQFF | TGTGCCAGCAGTGAAATAGGGTCCGGCTCCTACAATGAGCAGTTCTTC
TRBJ2-7 | TRBV3-1 | - | - | CASSPRWRGSYEQYF | TGTGCCAGCAGCCCCCGGTGGAGGGGCTCCTACGAGCAGTACTTC
TRBJ2-7 | TRBV5-1 | - | TRBD1 | CASSLGGQGADEQYF | TGCGCCAGCAGCTTGGGGGGACAGGGAGCGGACGAGCAGTACTTC
TRBJ2-7 | TRBV6-2/TRBV6-3 | few | TRBD2 | CASSYWRTSDLEQYF | TGTGCCAGCAGCTACTGGAGGACTAGCGACCTCGAGCAGTACTTC
TRBJ2-3 | TRBV27 | - | - | CASSPGADTDTQYF | TGTGCCAGCAGTCCGGGGGCGGACACAGATACGCAGTATTTT
TRBJ1-2 | TRBV7-9 | - | - | CASSLALGRGYTF | TGTGCCAGCAGCTTAGCTCTGGGTCGGGGCTACACCTTC
TRBJ2-1 | TRBV2 | - | - | CASSELGGQFF | TGTGCCAGCAGTGAATTGGGGGGGCAGTTCTTC
TRBJ2-7 | TRBV11-2 | few | - | CASSLGGNEQYF | TGTGCCAGCAGTTTGGGGGGCAACGAGCAGTACTTC
TRBJ2-5 | TRBV2 | - | TRBD2 | CASSETSGESETQYF | TGTGCCAGCAGCGAGACTAGCGGCGAGTCGGAGACCCAGTACTTC
TRBJ1-5 | TRBV4-2 | - | - | CASSQAASSNQPQHF | TGTGCCAGCAGCCAAGCGGCCAGTAGCAATCAGCCCCAGCATTTT
TRBJ2-7 | TRBV5-4 | - | TRBD2 | CASSFLGLAPHEQYF | TGTGCCAGCAGCTTCCTGGGACTAGCGCCTCACGAGCAGTACTTC
TRBJ2-1 | TRBV4-1 | - | - | CASSQDPSVYNEQFF | TGCGCCAGCAGCCAAGATCCTAGCGTTTACAATGAGCAGTTCTTC
TRBJ1-6 | TRBV3-1 | - | - | CASSPPGPVNSPLHF | TGTGCCAGCAGCCCACCGGGACCGGTTAATTCACCCCTCCACTTT
TRBJ1-6 | TRBV27 | - | - | CASSLAWTGSPLHF | TGTGCCAGCAGTTTAGCGTGGACGGGTTCACCCCTCCACTTT
TRBJ2-7 | TRBV12-3/TRBV12-4 | few | - | CASSLPGRPYEQYF | TGTGCCAGCAGTTTACCAGGTCGTCCCTACGAGCAGTACTTC
TRBJ2-7 | TRBV27 | - | TRBD1 | CASSPIQGALGEQYF | TGTGCCAGCAGTCCAATTCAGGGGGCGTTGGGCGAGCAGTACTTC
TRBJ1-5 | TRBV19 | - | - | CASGVGRPQHF | TGTGCCAGTGGGGTTGGGAGGCCCCAGCATTTT
TRBJ2-7 | TRBV19 | few | - | CASSIGDSYEQYF | TGTGCCAGTAGTATTGGAGACAGTTACGAGCAGTACTTC
TRBJ2-5 | TRBV4-3 | - | - | CASSHELEPPETQYF | TGCGCCAGCAGCCATGAGTTGGAGCCCCCAGAGACCCAGTACTTC
TRBJ1-4 | TRBV6-5 | - | - | CASKDSDEKLFF | TGTGCCAGCAAGGACAGTGATGAAAAACTGTTTTTT
TRBJ1-1 | TRBV4-3 | - | - | CASSQDRGVGAEAFF | TGCGCCAGCAGCCAAGATAGGGGGGTCGGGGCTGAAGCTTTCTTT
TRBJ2-7 | TRBV5-1 | few | - | CASRLMAGHLYEQYF | TGCGCCAGCCGACTTATGGCAGGGCACCTCTACGAGCAGTACTTC
TRBJ1-2 | TRBV7-9 | - | TRBD1 | CASSLSDRANYGYTF | TGTGCCAGCAGCTTATCGGACAGGGCTAACTATGGCTACACCTTC
TRBJ1-3 | TRBV20-1 | - | TRBD1 | CSARGQINSGNTIYF | TGCAGTGCTAGGGGACAGATCAACTCTGGAAACACCATATATTTT
TRBJ1-1 | TRBV6-2/TRBV6-3 | - | TRBD1 | CASSAGQGGMNTEAFF | TGTGCCAGCAGTGCGGGACAGGGGGGGATGAACACTGAAGCTTTCTTT
TRBJ1-4 | TRBV3-1 | - | TRBD1 | CASSLGVGGGNEKLFF | TGTGCCAGCAGCCTGGGGGTAGGGGGCGGTAATGAAAAACTGTTTTTT
TRBJ2-5 | TRBV12-3/TRBV12-4 | - | TRBD2 | CASSSPSGSTETQYF | TGTGCCAGCAGTTCCCCTAGCGGGAGCACAGAGACCCAGTACTTC
TRBJ1-2 | TRBV30 | - | - | CAWSYGPGSHYGYTF | TGTGCCTGGAGTTATGGACCGGGAAGCCACTATGGCTACACCTTC
TRBJ2-7 | TRBV7-9 | - | TRBD1 | CASSFPGQPYEQYF | TGTGCCAGCAGCTTTCCGGGACAGCCCTACGAGCAGTACTTC
TRBJ1-5 | TRBV13 | - | - | CASSQEGQPQHF | TGTGCCAGCAGCCAAGAAGGGCAGCCCCAGCATTTT
TRBJ1-4 | TRBV28 | - | - | CASSLADTNEKLFF | TGTGCCAGCAGTTTAGCCGATACTAATGAAAAACTGTTTTTT
TRBJ1-1 | TRBV5-6 | - | TRBD1 | CASSSSSNRGSTTEAFF | TGTGCCAGCAGCTCCAGCTCCAACAGGGGAAGTACTACTGAAGCTTTCTTT
TRBJ2-5 | TRBV3-1 | - | - | CASSHALVQETQYF | TGTGCCAGCAGCCACGCACTCGTCCAAGAGACCCAGTACTTC
TRBJ2-5 | TRBV18 | - | - | CASSPGQAQYF | TGTGCCAGCTCACCGGGGCAGGCCCAGTACTTC
TRBJ2-1 | TRBV6-6 | - | TRBD2 | CASSSGGAHNEQFF | TGTGCCAGCTCTAGCGGGGGGGCGCACAATGAGCAGTTCTTC
TRBJ2-2 | TRBV7-6 | - | TRBD2 | CASSPSIERGFAGELFF | TGTGCCAGCAGCCCCTCGATCGAGCGGGGGTTTGCCGGGGAGCTGTTTTTT
TRBJ2-7 | TRBV7-9 | once | TRBD1 | CASSHTGTGGHEQYF | TGTGCCAGCAGCCACACCGGGACAGGGGGCCACGAGCAGTACTTC
TRBJ2-2 | TRBV15 | - | - | CATSRGAGYAGELFF | TGTGCCACCAGCAGAGGGGCCGGGTACGCCGGGGAGCTGTTTTTT
TRBJ2-3 | TRBV4-2 | - | - | CASSQEAGAKSDTQYF | TGTGCCAGCAGCCAAGAAGCAGGGGCGAAATCAGATACGCAGTATTTT
TRBJ2-7 | TRBV13 | - | TRBD1 | CASSLGTGFEQYF | TGTGCCAGCAGCTTAGGGACAGGGTTCGAGCAGTACTTC